This TCR beta chain appears in the sequencing data of a study of CD8+CD57+ T cells in acquired aplastic anemia. The wider study: CD4+ and CD8+ cells, once sorted, gave DNA averaging around 3.2 ug. Findings and caveats of the study: Controls did not differ significantly from patients in CD8+ Simpson's diversity.

The CDR3 is 16 amino acids. The germline V gene has CDR1 MNHEY and CDR2 SVGAGI. Trimming removed 4 bases at V and 10 bases at J, with 20 bases between. A word on this clonotype: Its specificity is not known.

All sequencing subjects had displayed CD8+CD57+ cell expansion on flow cytometry. Researchers used genomic DNA as the template to profile TCR beta VDJ and CDR3. A single record per CDR3 protein comes from TCRdb applying MiXCR to the reads. This table has 250,000 to 300,000 distinct CDR3 sequences, 45% to 65% appearing once. The sequencing sample was made of sorted CD4+, CD8+, or CD8+CD57+ T cells (not recorded which) from PBMCs. The receptor was derived from a human donor with aplastic anemia. The chain carries TRBV6-5 and TRBJ1-6; the D gene is possibly TRBD1 (5 bases). DNA of the CDR3: TGTGCCAGCAGTTCCGGTGGGGGAGGACCCAGATCACCCCTCCACTTT. It encodes CASSSGGGGPRSPLHF.